Listed below are T cell receptor beta chains from one sample, sequenced in a study of shared clonotypes between healthy human individuals. This table comes from immunoSEQ multiplex PCR, and its TCRdb copy is limited to in-frame clones, with some not included. The sample carries under 2.5 million clones, around 92% recorded once. Sequenced material: naive CD4+ T cells from PBMCs. The receptors derive from a man aged 18-30 years in good health. Some clones in this sample may be carry-over from other donors' samples. The conserved cysteine and the conserved F or W are not part of the CDR3 here. Fields, in order: J gene, clone size, V gene, CDR3 protein. Clone size appears in some rows only: once, few, many, or a class for an expanded clone.

TRBJ2-2 . TRBV21-1 ASSKEIGELF
TRBJ2-5 . TRBV19 ASTKGLAGGIQY
TRBJ2-7 . TRBV7-4 ASSPGLVSYEQY
TRBJ2-7 . TRBV30 ACRDSYEQY
TRBJ2-1 . TRBV7-9 ASTPTGNEQF
TRBJ2-1 . TRBV14 ASGRWAGAYNEQF
TRBJ2-3 . TRBV19 ASSTRVPDTQY
TRBJ2-2 . TRBV10-3 AISGTDSANTGELF
TRBJ1-1 . TRBV4-2 ASSQVGGQGYTEAF
TRBJ1-4 . TRBV5-4 ASSTGGAQNEKLF
TRBJ1-5 . TRBV15 ATSRPPRGDQPQH
TRBJ2-3 . TRBV5-6 ASSADRGGADTQY
TRBJ2-7 . TRBV9 ASSVSTSGGEQY
TRBJ2-5 . TRBV7-9 ASSLGAGMGQETQY
TRBJ1-6 once TRBV10-3 AISESKGSNSPLH
TRBJ1-1 . TRBV19 ASSIDGLLSEAF
TRBJ2-7 . TRBV30 AWKGTNSYEQY
TRBJ1-1 . TRBV27 ASSQGVGRDTEAF
TRBJ1-6 . TRBV11-1 ASSSNLQSPLH
TRBJ1-2 . TRBV30 AWSPRRAGGYT
TRBJ2-5 . TRBV6-5 ASSYLRGWGETQY
TRBJ1-4 . TRBV7-2 ASSLGRGRSEKLF